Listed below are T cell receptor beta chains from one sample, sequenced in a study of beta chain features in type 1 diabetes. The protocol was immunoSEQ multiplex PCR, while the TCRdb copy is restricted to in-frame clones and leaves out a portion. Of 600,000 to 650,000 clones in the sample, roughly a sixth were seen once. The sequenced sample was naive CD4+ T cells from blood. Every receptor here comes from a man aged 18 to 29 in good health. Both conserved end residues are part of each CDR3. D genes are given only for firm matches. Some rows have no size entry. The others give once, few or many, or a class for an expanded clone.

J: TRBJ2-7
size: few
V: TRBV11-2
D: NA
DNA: TGTGCCAGCAGCTTTCTCAGGCCCGCTTCCCCGACGTCTTACGAGCAGTACTTC
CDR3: CASSFLRPASPTSYEQYF

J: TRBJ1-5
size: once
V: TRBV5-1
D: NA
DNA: TGCGCCAGCAGCCCCGGGGGAGGGGATCAGCCCCAGCATTTT
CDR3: CASSPGGGDQPQHF

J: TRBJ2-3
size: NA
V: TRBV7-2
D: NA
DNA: TGTGCCAGCAGCTTAGCTGGCTCTGCTACAGATACGCAGTATTTT
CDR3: CASSLAGSATDTQYF

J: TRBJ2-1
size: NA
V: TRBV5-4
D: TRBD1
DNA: TGTGCCAGCAGCTCAACCCAGGGGGCGGGCTACAATGAGCAGTTCTTC
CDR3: CASSSTQGAGYNEQFF

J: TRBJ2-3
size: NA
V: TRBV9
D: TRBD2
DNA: TGTGCCAGCAGCGTAGCTCCCGGGGGGACAGATACGCAGTATTTT
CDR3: CASSVAPGGTDTQYF

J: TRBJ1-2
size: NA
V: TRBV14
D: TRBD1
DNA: TGTGCCAGCAGCACAGGGGTTTTGGGCTACACCTTC
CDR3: CASSTGVLGYTF

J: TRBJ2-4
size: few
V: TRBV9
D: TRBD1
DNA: TGTGCCAGCAGCGTAGAGGGGGCCGGGAACATTCAGTACTTC
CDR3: CASSVEGAGNIQYF

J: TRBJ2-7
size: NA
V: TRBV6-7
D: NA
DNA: TGTGCCAACCGGAGGGGATATATGGAGCAGTACTTC
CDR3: CANRRGYMEQYF

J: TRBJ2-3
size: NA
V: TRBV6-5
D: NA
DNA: TGTGCCAGTTCCAGGACAGCCCTTAGCACAGATACGCAGTATTTT
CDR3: CASSRTALSTDTQYF

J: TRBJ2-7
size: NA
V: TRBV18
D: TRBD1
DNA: TGTGCCAGCTCACCACGGGACAGCCTGGGAGTCTACGAGCAGTACTTC
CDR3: CASSPRDSLGVYEQYF

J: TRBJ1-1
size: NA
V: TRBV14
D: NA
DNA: TGTGCCAGCAGTCCGCATAGAAGCAACACTGAAGCTTTCTTT
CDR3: CASSPHRSNTEAFF

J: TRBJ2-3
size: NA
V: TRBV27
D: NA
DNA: TGTGCCAGCAGTTTACTGCAGGGCCAAGATACGCAGTATTTT
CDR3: CASSLLQGQDTQYF

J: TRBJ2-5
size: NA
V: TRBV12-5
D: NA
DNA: TGTGCTAGTGGTTTGGGGGCGGGGACCCAAGAGACCCAGTACTTC
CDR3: CASGLGAGTQETQYF

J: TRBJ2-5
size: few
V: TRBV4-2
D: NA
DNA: TGTGCCAGCAGCCAAGCTAGCAAGGAAGAGACCCAGTACTTC
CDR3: CASSQASKEETQYF

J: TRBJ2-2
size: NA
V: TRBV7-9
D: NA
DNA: TGTGCCAGCAGCTTATCCCCGCCCGGGGAGCTGTTTTTT
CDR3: CASSLSPPGELFF

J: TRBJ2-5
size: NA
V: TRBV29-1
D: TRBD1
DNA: TGCAGCGGACAGGGACAACTCCAAGAGACCCAGTACTTC
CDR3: CSGQGQLQETQYF

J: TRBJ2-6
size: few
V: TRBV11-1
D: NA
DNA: TGTGCCAGCAGACCCCGACAGACACTCGGAGCCAACGTCCTGACTTTC
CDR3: CASRPRQTLGANVLTF

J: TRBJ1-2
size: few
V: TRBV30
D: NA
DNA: TGTGCCTGGAGTTTGTGGGGGCTGGATAACTATGGCTACACCTTC
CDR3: CAWSLWGLDNYGYTF

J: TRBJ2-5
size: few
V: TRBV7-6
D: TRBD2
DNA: TGTGCCAGCAGCTCCTGGACTAGCTTGGGTGGGGAGACCCAGTACTTC
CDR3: CASSSWTSLGGETQYF

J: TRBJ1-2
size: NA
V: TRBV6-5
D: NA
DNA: TGTGCCAGCAGTTACTCGAACATCCCGACCCGGGGTGGCTACACCTTC
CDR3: CASSYSNIPTRGGYTF

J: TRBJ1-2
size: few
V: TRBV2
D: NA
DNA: TGTGCCGATGGCTTCGTTAATGGCTACACCTTC
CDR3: CADGFVNGYTF

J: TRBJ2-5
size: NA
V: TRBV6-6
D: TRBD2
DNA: TGTGCCAGCAGTGTAGGGCGGGAGAGGCAGACCCAGTACTTC
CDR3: CASSVGRERQTQYF

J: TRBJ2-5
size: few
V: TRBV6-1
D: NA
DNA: TGTGCCAGCAGTGAAGAGACCCAGTACTTC
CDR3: CASSEETQYF

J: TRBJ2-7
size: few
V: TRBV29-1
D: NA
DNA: TGCAGCGTTGGGGGAAGGCTTGGGGCCTACGAGCAGTACTTC
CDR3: CSVGGRLGAYEQYF

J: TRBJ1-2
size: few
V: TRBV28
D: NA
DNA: TGTGCCAGCAGTTATAGGCAGGGGAATGGCTACACCTTC
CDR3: CASSYRQGNGYTF

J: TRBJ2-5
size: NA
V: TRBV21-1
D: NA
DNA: TGTGCCAGCAGCAAAGATCCAGGGCAAAGGGAGACCCAGTACTTC
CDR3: CASSKDPGQRETQYF

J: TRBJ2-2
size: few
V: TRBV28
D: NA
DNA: TGTGCCAGCAGTTTGGGACCAATTAACACCGGGGAGCTGTTTTTT
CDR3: CASSLGPINTGELFF

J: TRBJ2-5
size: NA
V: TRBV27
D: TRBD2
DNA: TGTGCCAGCAGCCGCGGGGGAGCGTTTCAAGAGACCCAGTACTTC
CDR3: CASSRGGAFQETQYF

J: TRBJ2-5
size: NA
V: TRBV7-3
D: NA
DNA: TGTGCCAGCAGCTTAATAGCGGAAGAGACCCAGTACTTC
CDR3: CASSLIAEETQYF

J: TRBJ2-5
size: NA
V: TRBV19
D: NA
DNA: TGTGCCAGTAGTACCAGCTGGGAGACCCAGTACTTC
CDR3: CASSTSWETQYF

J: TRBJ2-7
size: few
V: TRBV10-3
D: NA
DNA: TGTGCCACAGCTGACATCCGATACGAGCAGTACTTC
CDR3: CATADIRYEQYF

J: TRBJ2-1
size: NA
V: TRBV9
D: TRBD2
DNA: TGTGCCAGCAGCCCGGGAGGCTCCTACAATGAGCAGTTCTTC
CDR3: CASSPGGSYNEQFF

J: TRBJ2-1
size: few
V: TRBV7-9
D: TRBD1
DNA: TGTGCCAGCAGCTTGCCAAGGGACAGGGGGTACAATGAGCAGTTCTTC
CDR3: CASSLPRDRGYNEQFF

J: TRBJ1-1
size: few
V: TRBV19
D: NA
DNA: TGTGCCAGTAGACCCCCTGGGCCAACTGAAGCTTTCTTT
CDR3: CASRPPGPTEAFF

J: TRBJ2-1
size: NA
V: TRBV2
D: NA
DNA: TGTGCCAGCAGGACGGATTCCTACAATGAGCAGTTCTTC
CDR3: CASRTDSYNEQFF

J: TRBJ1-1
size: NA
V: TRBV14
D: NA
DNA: TGTGCCAGCAGCCGCCCCGGGGGAGGCACTGAAGCTTTCTTT
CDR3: CASSRPGGGTEAFF

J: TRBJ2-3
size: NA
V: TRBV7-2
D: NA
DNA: TGTGCCAGCAGCTTAGGTTCTCGGGGGCCCCTCGCAGATACGCAGTATTTT
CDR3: CASSLGSRGPLADTQYF

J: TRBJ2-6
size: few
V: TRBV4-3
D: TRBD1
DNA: TGCGCCAGCAGCCAAGATGATAGGACAGGGGGCTGGTCTGGGGCCAACGTCCTGACTTTC
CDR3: CASSQDDRTGGWSGANVLTF

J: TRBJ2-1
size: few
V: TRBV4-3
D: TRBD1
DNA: TGCGCCAGCAGCCAACGGACAGGTTTCTACAATGAGCAGTTCTTC
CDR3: CASSQRTGFYNEQFF